This T cell receptor (beta chain) was profiled in a study of blood T cell repertoires in COVID-19 (dated by TCRdb to the early 2020s). Some background on the complete study: Samples from collaborators originated in the United States, Italy and Spain and spanned both the acute and convalescent phases of COVID-19. The material from the prospective study consisted of cDNA or gDNA derived from T cells, B-cell-depleted T cells, or PBMCs. Deeply sampled blood TCRbeta repertoires from subjects exposed to, actively infected with, or recovered from COVID-19 were included in the dataset. The repertoires were released in a freely available public database intended as a resource for research on the immune response to SARS-CoV-2. Samples came from the ongoing ImmuneRACE study (first 160 participants) plus 1,254 subjects from 6 global collaborators. Sample metadata almost always included a de-identified subject ID, COVID-19 status, age in years and sex. Where available, HLA class I and class II types were obtained from metadata supplied by the sample provider rather than from assay-based typing.

The paper as a whole reports these results and caveats: Clinical and demographic metadata were provided uncurated, with the amount varying by source and participant.

The CDR3 sequence holds 15 residues, the cysteine and phenylalanine included. The kept DNA is CDR3 alone, 45 bases in frame from the first base. The germline V gene sets CDR1 to SGDLS and CDR2 to YYNGEE. From V the trimming removes 2 bases and from J it removes 5 bases, while the gene matches leave 4 bases of the junction unaccounted for. In the prospective study, participants were roughly 18 to 90 years old, resided in under 30 geographic areas of the United States, and were enrolled through a virtual design. In the prospective study, participants were assigned to cohorts based on the clinical history participants reported in a screening survey and a study questionnaire. In the prospective study, mobile phlebotomists collected whole blood, serum and a nasopharyngeal or oropharyngeal swab from each participant. Additional blood draws and questionnaires over a roughly two-month period could optionally be provided by prospective study participants. Prospective study blood samples were shipped either frozen or at room temperature before DNA extraction.

Comments on this clone: Its antigen specificity is not known. The record has no base qualities; no much larger clone is one base away.

The immunoSEQ Assay, a bias-controlled multiplex PCR, was used to amplify TCRbeta CDR3 regions from genomic DNA. Turning to the authors' computational methods: Within the assay, amplification of reference gene primers was used to estimate how many nucleated cells each sample contained. To quantify the absolute abundance of each unique TCRbeta CDR3 rearrangement, sequence reads were collapsed and filtered. Productive Simpson clonality was computed per sample as the square root of Simpson's diversity index over productive rearrangements. Not all clones reach the TCRdb copy of this immuneACCESS table, which keeps in-frame sequences only. Checked studies attribute under half of the gap to unresolved V genes and leave the rest unexplained. V, J and clone size derive from that table, while D and trimming were established from the DNA sequence. In all, the sample holds about 220,000 clones, and approximately 90% of those were seen once. The top ten hold approximately 3.5% of the sample.

In this chain, TRBV9 is recombined with TRBJ2-2, and 9 bases in between align with TRBD1. The origin of this receptor is a young woman in a cohort exposed to, infected with or recovered from COVID-19 (not recorded which). The sample comprised PBMCs or T cells enriched from blood (not recorded which). Read as DNA, the sequence is TGTGCCAGCAGCGTGACAGGGGGGGAAACCGGGGAGCTGTTTTTT. This gives the protein CASSVTGGETGELFF.